This T cell receptor beta chain was found in a study of human T cells and chemical hapten exposure. Study-level background: There were weekly diphenylcyclopropenone doses to the scalp for patients throughout the roughly 24-week study.

This clonotype was seen many times. This CDR3 spans 11 amino acids. Germline CDR1 and CDR2: SQVTM and ANQGSEA. V was pared by 3 bases and J by 6 bases, with 7 bases between. Regarding time point: patch test 2, 6 weeks after DPC sensitization. Noted treatment: therapeutic diphenylcyclopropenone sensitization with weekly scalp DPC. Blood draws came first, before each patch test. TCRdb processed the RACE reads anew with MiXCR; each CDR3 protein has one entry. The sample consists of approximately 80,000 distinct CDR3 sequences, less than 11% of them appearing once. J is TRBJ2-3 and V is TRBV29-1; D gene uncertain. The sequence was obtained from a woman in her forties or fifties with alopecia areata. Some clones in this sample may be carry-over from other donors' samples. Sequencing was performed on whole blood, taken in connection with sensitization to the hapten diphenylcyclopropenone (DPC). CDR3 DNA: TGCAGCGTTGAGTTGGCTGATACGCAGTATTTT. Translation: CSVELADTQYF.